This paragraph reports one T cell receptor beta chain. This record belongs to a study of blood T cell repertoires in COVID-19. About the study: Acute and convalescent COVID-19 specimens originated in the United States, Italy and Spain. Sources were T cells, B-cell-depleted T cells, or PBMCs; the material itself was cDNA or gDNA.

Per the authors' pipeline: Reference gene primer amplification gave estimated nucleated cell counts. This table comes from immunoSEQ multiplex PCR, and its TCRdb copy is limited to in-frame clones, with some not included. That table gives V, J and clone size, and the DNA gave D and trimming. The sample consists of under 200,000 clones, around 80% of them appearing once. The V segment lost 4 bases and the J segment 9 bases; nucleotides outside the gene matches: 16. This CDR3 is built from 16 residues. Per the germline V gene, CDR1 is SGHRS and CDR2 is YFSETQ. The rearrangement links TRBV5-1 to TRBJ1-2; the match to TRBD1 covers 9 bases. What was sequenced was peripheral blood. This sequence was found in a man aged 55 to 70 with acute or convalescent COVID-19. CDR3 sequence: CASSPSSIRDRESYTF. DNA for the CDR3: TGCGCCAGCAGCCCTTCTTCTATCAGGGACAGGGAAAGCTACACCTTC.